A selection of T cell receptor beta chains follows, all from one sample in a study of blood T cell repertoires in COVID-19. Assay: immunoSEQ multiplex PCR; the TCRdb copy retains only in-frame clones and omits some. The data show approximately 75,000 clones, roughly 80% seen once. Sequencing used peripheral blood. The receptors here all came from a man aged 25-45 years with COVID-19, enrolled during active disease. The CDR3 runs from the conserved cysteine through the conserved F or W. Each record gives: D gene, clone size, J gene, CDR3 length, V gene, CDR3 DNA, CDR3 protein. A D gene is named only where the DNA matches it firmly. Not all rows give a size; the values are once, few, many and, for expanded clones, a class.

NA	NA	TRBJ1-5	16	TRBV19	TGTGCCAGTAGTCTCCCCCCGGGGGGGGCGAATCAGCCCCAGCATTTT	CASSLPPGGANQPQHF
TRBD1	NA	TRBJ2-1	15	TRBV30	TGTGCCTGGGATACCACAGGGGGGTCCTACAATGAGCAGTTCTTC	CAWDTTGGSYNEQFF
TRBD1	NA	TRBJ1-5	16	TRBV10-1	TGCGCCAGCAGCAAGCCGGGACAGGGGTTGTCTCAGCCCCAGCATTTT	CASSKPGQGLSQPQHF
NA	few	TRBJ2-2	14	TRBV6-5	TGTGCCAGCCTCGCGGCTAGCAAGACCGGGGAGCTGTTTTTT	CASLAASKTGELFF
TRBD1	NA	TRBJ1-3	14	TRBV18	TGTGCCAGCTCACCGCAGACAGGGAGAGGCACCATATATTTT	CASSPQTGRGTIYF
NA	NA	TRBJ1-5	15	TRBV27	TGTGCCAGCAGTTTAAGGGGCGCCGGCAATCAGCCCCAGCATTTT	CASSLRGAGNQPQHF
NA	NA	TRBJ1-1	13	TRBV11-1	TGTGCCAGCAGCTTAGCGGGGGGTACTGAAGCTTTCTTT	CASSLAGGTEAFF
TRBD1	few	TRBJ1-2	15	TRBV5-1	TGCGCCAGCAGCCCATCAACAGGGGGCGCCTATGGCTACACCTTC	CASSPSTGGAYGYTF
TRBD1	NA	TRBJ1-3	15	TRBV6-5	TGTGCCAGCATACCCCCCGACAGGGCTGGAAACACCATATATTTT	CASIPPDRAGNTIYF
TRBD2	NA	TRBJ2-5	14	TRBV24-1	TGTGCCACCAGTGATTTCGGGACTAAAGAGACCCAGTACTTC	CATSDFGTKETQYF
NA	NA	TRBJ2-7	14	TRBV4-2	TGTGCCAGCAGCCAAGGTGACAACCCGGAAGGGCAGTACTTC	CASSQGDNPEGQYF
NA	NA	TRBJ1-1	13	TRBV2	TGTGCCAGCAGTGAAGGAGCAGGGGTAGGAGCTTTCTTT	CASSEGAGVGAFF
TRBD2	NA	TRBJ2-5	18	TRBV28	TGTGCCAGCAGTCTATTTGGGACCGCGACTAGCGACCAAGAGACCCAGTACTTC	CASSLFGTATSDQETQYF
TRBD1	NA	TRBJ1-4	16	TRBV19	TGTGCCAGTAGTCGTCGGCAGGGGGATTGGAATGAAAAACTGTTTTTT	CASSRRQGDWNEKLFF
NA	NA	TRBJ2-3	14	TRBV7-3	TGTGCCAGCAGCTTGACAACTAGCACAGATACGCAGTATTTT	CASSLTTSTDTQYF
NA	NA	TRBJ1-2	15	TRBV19	TGTGCCAGTAGTACCCAGGGAAGGTTTAACTATGGCTACACCTTC	CASSTQGRFNYGYTF
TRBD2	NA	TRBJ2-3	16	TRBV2	TGTGCCAGCAGCGCTAGCGGGAGACAGGTTACAGATACGCAGTATTTT	CASSASGRQVTDTQYF
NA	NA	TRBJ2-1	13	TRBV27	TGTGCCAGCAGCCAGGACTCTTACAATGAGCAGTTCTTC	CASSQDSYNEQFF
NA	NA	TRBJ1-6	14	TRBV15	TGTGCCACCAGCAGCGGGAACAGTAATTCACCCCTCCACTTT	CATSSGNSNSPLHF
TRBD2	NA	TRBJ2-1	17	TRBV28	TGTGCCAGCAGTCCCCCGCCGGGACTAGCGGATGACAATGAGCAGTTCTTC	CASSPPPGLADDNEQFF
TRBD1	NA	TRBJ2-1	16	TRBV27	TGTGCCAGCAGTCTATTCACACAGGGGTCCTACAATGAGCAGTTCTTC	CASSLFTQGSYNEQFF
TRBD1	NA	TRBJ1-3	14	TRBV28	TGTGCCAGCAGCCCCGGGACAGGAGGAAACACCATATATTTT	CASSPGTGGNTIYF
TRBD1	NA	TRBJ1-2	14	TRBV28	TGTGCCAGCAGTGTCGGACAGGTGAACTATGGCTACACCTTC	CASSVGQVNYGYTF
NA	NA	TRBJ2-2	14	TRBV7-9	TGTGCCAGCAGCCCACAGCCGAACACCGGGGAGCTGTTTTTT	CASSPQPNTGELFF
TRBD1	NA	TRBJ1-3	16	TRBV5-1	TGCGCCAGCAGCTCCGGGACAGGGGACTCTGGAAACACCATATATTTT	CASSSGTGDSGNTIYF
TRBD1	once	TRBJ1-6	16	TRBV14	TGTGCCAGCAGCGGACCCGGGACAGCATATAATTCACCCCTCCACTTT	CASSGPGTAYNSPLHF
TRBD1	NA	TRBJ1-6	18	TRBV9	TGTGCCTCAAAAGCGCGGGGGGGACAGAGCTCCTATAATTCACCCCTCCACTTT	CASKARGGQSSYNSPLHF
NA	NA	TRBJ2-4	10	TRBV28	TGTGCCAGCAGTTCCCGGGACATGGACTTC	CASSSRDMDF
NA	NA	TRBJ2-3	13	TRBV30	TGTGCCTGGAACTTGCCTCAAACAGATACGCAGTATTTT	CAWNLPQTDTQYF
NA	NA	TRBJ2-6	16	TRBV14	TGTGCCAGCAGCCATGCTAGTGTCTCTGGGGCCAACGTCCTGACTTTC	CASSHASVSGANVLTF
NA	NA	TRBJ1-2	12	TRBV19	TGTGCCAGTATCTCGGCTAACTATGGCTACACCTTC	CASISANYGYTF